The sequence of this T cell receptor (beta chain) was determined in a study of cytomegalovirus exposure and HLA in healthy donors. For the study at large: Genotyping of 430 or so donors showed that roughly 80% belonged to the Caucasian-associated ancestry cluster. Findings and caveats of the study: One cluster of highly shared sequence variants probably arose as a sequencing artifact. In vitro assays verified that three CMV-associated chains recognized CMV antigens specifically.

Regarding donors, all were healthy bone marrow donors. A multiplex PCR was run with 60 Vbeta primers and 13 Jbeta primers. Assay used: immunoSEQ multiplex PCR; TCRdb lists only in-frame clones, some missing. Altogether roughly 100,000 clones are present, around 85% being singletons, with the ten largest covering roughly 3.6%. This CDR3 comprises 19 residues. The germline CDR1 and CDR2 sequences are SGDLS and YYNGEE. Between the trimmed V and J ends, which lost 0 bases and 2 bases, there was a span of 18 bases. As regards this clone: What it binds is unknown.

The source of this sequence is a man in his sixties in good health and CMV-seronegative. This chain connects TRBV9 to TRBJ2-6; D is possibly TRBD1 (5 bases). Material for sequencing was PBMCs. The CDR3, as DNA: TGTGCCAGCAGCGTAGTTCCAAGGCGGTGGACACCTGGGGCCAACGTCCTGACTTTC. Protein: CASSVVPRRWTPGANVLTF.